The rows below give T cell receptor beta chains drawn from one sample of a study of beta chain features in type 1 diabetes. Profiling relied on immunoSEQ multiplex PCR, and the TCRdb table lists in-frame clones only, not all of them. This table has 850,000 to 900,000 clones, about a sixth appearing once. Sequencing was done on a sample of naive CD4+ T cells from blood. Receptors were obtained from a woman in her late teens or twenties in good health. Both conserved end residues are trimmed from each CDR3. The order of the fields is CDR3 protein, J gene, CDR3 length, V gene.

CDR3 protein: ASTPPPGQGILREQF
J gene: TRBJ2-1
CDR3 length: 15
V gene: TRBV5-4

CDR3 protein: ASSTSQGTDTQY
J gene: TRBJ2-3
CDR3 length: 12
V gene: TRBV2

CDR3 protein: ASSYRNEQF
J gene: TRBJ2-1
CDR3 length: 9
V gene: TRBV6-5

CDR3 protein: ASRPLAGVGLGYEQY
J gene: TRBJ2-7
CDR3 length: 15
V gene: TRBV7-9

CDR3 protein: ASSRMTDSYEQY
J gene: TRBJ2-7
CDR3 length: 12
V gene: TRBV14

CDR3 protein: ASSFRQTRDTQY
J gene: TRBJ2-3
CDR3 length: 12
V gene: TRBV27

CDR3 protein: SVATGYRANYGYT
J gene: TRBJ1-2
CDR3 length: 13
V gene: TRBV29-1

CDR3 protein: ASSNRDTQNILREQY
J gene: TRBJ2-7
CDR3 length: 15
V gene: TRBV19

CDR3 protein: ASSHQAGGPANTGELF
J gene: TRBJ2-2
CDR3 length: 16
V gene: TRBV18

CDR3 protein: ASSLLTGQTIQETQY
J gene: TRBJ2-5
CDR3 length: 15
V gene: TRBV28

CDR3 protein: ASSFWSYEQY
J gene: TRBJ2-7
CDR3 length: 10
V gene: TRBV7-3

CDR3 protein: SVGVPYQETQY
J gene: TRBJ2-5
CDR3 length: 11
V gene: TRBV29-1

CDR3 protein: ASSLYIGKTGELF
J gene: TRBJ2-2
CDR3 length: 13
V gene: TRBV28

CDR3 protein: ASSLQSVSYEQY
J gene: TRBJ2-7
CDR3 length: 12
V gene: TRBV11-2

CDR3 protein: ASSPRQGAGANVLT
J gene: TRBJ2-6
CDR3 length: 14
V gene: TRBV18

CDR3 protein: ASTIHRGRGYGYT
J gene: TRBJ1-2
CDR3 length: 13
V gene: TRBV7-2

CDR3 protein: ASSPGLQETQY
J gene: TRBJ2-5
CDR3 length: 11
V gene: TRBV18

CDR3 protein: ASSRVSSGRNEQF
J gene: TRBJ2-1
CDR3 length: 13
V gene: TRBV28

CDR3 protein: ASSPGFRTGTDTQY
J gene: TRBJ2-3
CDR3 length: 14
V gene: TRBV18

CDR3 protein: ASSQDWRTEQY
J gene: TRBJ2-7
CDR3 length: 11
V gene: TRBV4-3

CDR3 protein: SVLAGFGNTIY
J gene: TRBJ1-3
CDR3 length: 11
V gene: TRBV29-1

CDR3 protein: ASSLDVRQHGELF
J gene: TRBJ2-2
CDR3 length: 13
V gene: TRBV7-2

CDR3 protein: ASSRDRGRTSAGYT
J gene: TRBJ1-2
CDR3 length: 14
V gene: TRBV7-2

CDR3 protein: SALGQGAYEQF
J gene: TRBJ2-1
CDR3 length: 11
V gene: TRBV29-1

CDR3 protein: ASSPGLLLGGYT
J gene: TRBJ1-2
CDR3 length: 12
V gene: TRBV18

CDR3 protein: ASTPGTGFYEQY
J gene: TRBJ2-7
CDR3 length: 12
V gene: TRBV28

CDR3 protein: ASSFLGTYEQY
J gene: TRBJ2-7
CDR3 length: 11
V gene: TRBV5-1

CDR3 protein: ASRTSSASYEQY
J gene: TRBJ2-7
CDR3 length: 12
V gene: TRBV27

CDR3 protein: ASSYQGNYGYT
J gene: TRBJ1-2
CDR3 length: 11
V gene: TRBV19

CDR3 protein: ASSLGLAGGRGYTQY
J gene: TRBJ2-3
CDR3 length: 15
V gene: TRBV28

CDR3 protein: ASSSTGGNTEAF
J gene: TRBJ1-1
CDR3 length: 12
V gene: TRBV7-2

CDR3 protein: ASHSNGLAGGPANEQF
J gene: TRBJ2-1
CDR3 length: 16
V gene: TRBV21-1

CDR3 protein: ASSLLGTSSETQY
J gene: TRBJ2-5
CDR3 length: 13
V gene: TRBV7-2

CDR3 protein: SVERSMNTEAF
J gene: TRBJ1-1
CDR3 length: 11
V gene: TRBV29-1

CDR3 protein: ASSYSTVGAGTQY
J gene: TRBJ2-3
CDR3 length: 13
V gene: TRBV6-5

CDR3 protein: ASSGQAGISYEQY
J gene: TRBJ2-7
CDR3 length: 13
V gene: TRBV10-2

CDR3 protein: ASSYSQAGPYEQY
J gene: TRBJ2-7
CDR3 length: 13
V gene: TRBV6-5

CDR3 protein: ASSLLAGTQY
J gene: TRBJ2-3
CDR3 length: 10
V gene: TRBV5-6

CDR3 protein: ASSPRGGVPYNEQF
J gene: TRBJ2-1
CDR3 length: 14
V gene: TRBV7-2

CDR3 protein: ASSLVGGIIDEQY
J gene: TRBJ2-7
CDR3 length: 13
V gene: TRBV7-2

CDR3 protein: ASSLYYPDSNTEAF
J gene: TRBJ1-1
CDR3 length: 14
V gene: TRBV7-2

CDR3 protein: ASSAGQKETQY
J gene: TRBJ2-5
CDR3 length: 11
V gene: TRBV9

CDR3 protein: ASSPGDTQY
J gene: TRBJ2-3
CDR3 length: 9
V gene: TRBV6-6

CDR3 protein: ASSLGLAPNEQF
J gene: TRBJ2-1
CDR3 length: 12
V gene: TRBV7-2